What follows describes a single TCR beta chain. Its antigen is unidentified. Germline is not matched at one junction end, which may reflect a read error. This record comes from a study of T cells after yellow fever vaccination. Synthesis of TCR cDNA relied on 5'RACE template switching, which attached a universal primer site and UMIs. A single record per CDR3 protein comes from TCRdb applying MiXCR to the 5' RACE reads. The profile shows 300,000 to 400,000 distinct CDR3 sequences, roughly an eighth of them singletons. CDR3 length equals 15 residues. Germline CDR1 and CDR2: SSHAT and FNYEAQ (reference sequence). Study-wide results and limits: Detected again after the booster were most primary-vaccination clones, at nearly 97% CD4 and 88% CD8.

Sequenced here: CD4+ T cells sorted from PBMCs, sampled 15 days after the yellow fever booster vaccination. The TCR comes from a young man who received the YFV17D yellow fever vaccine. This chain links TRBV7-7 with TRBJ2-1; TRBD1 matches at 9 bases. This CDR3 reads CASSLSDRGSSEQFF. The CDR3 DNA follows: TGTGCTAGCAGCTTATCGGACAGGGGATCGAGCGAGCAGTTCTTC.